This T cell receptor beta chain was identified in a study of T cell repertoires in cytomegalovirus infection. Looking at the study overall: Public TCR beta signatures indicated both CMV infection and matching HLA type.

Note on this clonotype: The antigen is unknown.

TCRdb fed the reads into MiXCR, producing one record per CDR3 protein. The data show more than 300,000 distinct CDR3 sequences, about 35% seen once. This receptor was obtained from a human donor in good health (CMV status not recorded). Some clones in this sample may be carry-over from other donors' samples. The material sequenced was cultured PBMCs, taken from culture after CMV antigen stimulation.

CDR3 DNA sequence: TGTGCCAGCAGCCTAGCCGGGACAATGAACACTGAAGCTTTCTTT. Translation gives CASSLAGTMNTEAFF. The genes are TRBV11-3 and TRBJ1-1; possible D gene TRBD1, 6 bases. In germline, CDR1 is SGHNT, CDR2 YENEEA. V was clipped by 5 bases and J by 0 bases, with 13 bases between them. The CDR3 has 15 residues.